This T cell receptor beta chain was recovered during a study of regulatory T cells in long-lasting Graves disease. Whole-study context: Persistent Graves' disease required over 5 years of antithyroid drugs and positive TSH receptor antibodies.

In regard to this clonotype: The antigen remains unidentified.

The time point denotes: persistent/refractory GD, antithyroid drugs over 5 years with positive TRAb. Researchers made the TCR library from RNA that was extracted from PBMCs. Patient provenance is recorded as an endocrinology department in Xi'an, China. Investigators prepared the TCR beta libraries by applying iRepertoire HTBI primers and Arm-PCR of CDR3 regions. TCRdb independently ran MiXCR on the multiplex PCR reads; one entry per CDR3 protein. Altogether 420,000 or so distinct CDR3 sequences are present, 20% to 25% being singletons, with the ten largest covering about a quarter. Trimming stripped 5 bases from V and 0 bases from J, with 11 bases between. Germline V lookup: CDR1 SEHNR, CDR2 FQNEAQ (reference sequence). The CDR3 runs 14 residues. General observations from the study: Repertoires from persistent disease leaned toward TRBV28, TRBJ1-2 and TRBJ2-5. Blood alone, not thyroid tissue, was studied.

Material: peripheral blood mononuclear cells (PBMCs), obtained when the disease was refractory, from a patient treated with antithyroid drugs. The receptor was derived from a female donor with Graves disease. V gene TRBV7-9 combines with J gene TRBJ2-7; D remains ambiguous. The DNA of the CDR3 is TGTGCCAGCAGCCGGACGGAAAGCTCCTACGAGCAGTACTTC. Its protein is CASSRTESSYEQYF.